This entry describes one T cell receptor beta chain. Its cognate antigen is unknown. The sample belongs to a study of PD-1 blockade in classical Hodgkin lymphoma. Study summary: Every 2 weeks, patients had 3 mg/kg nivolumab intravenously.

Sample time point: cycle 4 day 1 (C4D1), after 6 weeks of nivolumab. Relapse was seen in all patients after autologous stem cell transplantation, and brentuximab vedotin exposure was variable. CDR3 size: 13 residues. CDR1 and CDR2 from the germline V gene are SGHTA and FQGTGA. Trimming cost V 5 bases and J 4 bases, with 9 bases left between them. Using immunoSEQ multiplex PCR, the repertoire was profiled, and TCRdb retains in-frame clones only, with some absent. The sample yields tens of thousands of clones, approximately 80% seen once. Study observations and caveats: Patients starting nivolumab under 1 year after ASCT were excluded. According to reports, newly diagnosed patients had lower baseline TCR diversity than healthy donors, and relapsed/refractory patients had lower baseline TCR diversity still. Undefined causes, possibly disease activity or prior therapy, underlie the repertoire differences.

The chain couples TRBV7-3 to TRBJ1-3; no firm D call. The sequencing here drew on peripheral blood mononuclear cells (PBMCs), taken before the fourth cycle of nivolumab. This receptor was obtained from a human donor with classical Hodgkin lymphoma. The CDR3 here is CASSPSYGNTIYF. DNA of the CDR3: TGTGCCAGCAGCCCGTCCTACGGAAACACCATATATTTT.